The 24 T cell receptor beta chains below were found in one sample sequenced in a study of identical twins. TCRdb reanalysed the 5' RACE reads using MiXCR and keeps one entry per CDR3 protein. The sample holds 1.5 million to 2 million distinct CDR3 sequences, around a third seen once. The source material was cord blood. The receptors derive from a newborn girl in good health.

This clonotype was counted between two and nine times. The rearrangement uses TRBV28 and TRBJ2-4, with 10 bases lining up with TRBD2. The end of the DNA fits TRBJ2-5 better, so the J call may be wrong. In germline, CDR1 is MDHEN, CDR2 SYDVKM. The CDR3 runs to 14 residues. The chain's CDR3 is CASSFLAGDETQYF. In nucleotides, the CDR3 is TGTGCCAGCAGTTTTCTAGCGGGAGATGAGACCCAGTACTTC.

This rearrangement joins TRBV20-1 to TRBJ2-1; D gene ambiguous. Deletions cut 0 bases from V and 2 bases from J, with 11 bases between. The CDR3 contains 15 residues. CDR1 and CDR2 from the germline V gene are DFQATT and SNEGSKA (reference sequence). DNA of the CDR3: TGCAGTGCTAGAGATTTGGCAGTTCCCTACAATGAGCAGTTCTTC. It encodes CSARDLAVPYNEQFF.

The chain carries TRBV27 and TRBJ2-3; TRBD2 is a possible D gene (7 bases). This CDR3 comprises 15 residues. V lost 2 bases to trimming and J lost 5 bases, with 14 bases between them. Germline V lookup: CDR1 MNHEY, CDR2 SMNVEV (reference sequence). The CDR3 loop is CASSLGGGAGDTQYF. CDR3 nucleotide sequence: TGTGCCAGCAGTTTAGGTGGGGGGGCTGGAGATACGCAGTATTTT.

This chain links TRBV6-4 with TRBJ2-1, with 7 bases fitting TRBD2. CDR3 length: 13 residues. Germline V lookup: CDR1 MRHNA, CDR2 SNTAGT. The ends lost 6 bases at V and 8 bases at J; junction bases unmatched: 7. The CDR3 bases are TGTGCCAGCAGCATAATAGCGGGCGATGAGCAGTTCTTC. Translation gives CASSIIAGDEQFF.

The chain uses TRBV5-1 and TRBJ2-1; TRBD2 agrees at 9 bases. The DNA end lines up better with TRBJ2-7; the J call may be wrong. In germline, CDR1 is SGHRS, CDR2 YFSETQ. CDR3 length equals 18 residues. This chain's CDR3 is CASTKTLAGVSSYNEQYF. CDR3 DNA: TGCGCCAGCACCAAGACCTTAGCGGGGGTCAGCTCCTACAATGAGCAGTACTTC.

In its sample, this clonotype was seen a few times. The rearrangement uses TRBV7-9 and TRBJ2-7; 7 positions match TRBD2. Trimming cost V 5 bases and J 3 bases; bases outside gene matches: 7. The CDR3 spans 14 residues. Germline V gene lookup returns CDR1 SEHNR and CDR2 FQNEAQ (reference sequence). The CDR3 here is CASSTPGTNYEQYF. The CDR3 DNA follows: TGTGCCAGCAGCACGCCCGGGACTAACTACGAGCAGTACTTC.

This clonotype was observed a handful of times. The genes are TRBV4-2 and TRBJ2-1, with 10 bases lining up with TRBD1. This CDR3 contains 14 residues. In germline, CDR1 is LGHNA, CDR2 YNFKEQ. V shed 2 bases, J shed 8 bases, and the junction held 3 bases outside the gene matches. DNA of the CDR3: TGTGCCAGCAGCCAACAGACAGGGGGCTATGAGCAGTTCTTC. Amino acid sequence: CASSQQTGGYEQFF.

The chain couples TRBV20-1 to TRBJ2-7; TRBD2 might be the D (6 bases). The CDR3 is 13 residues long. Trimming shortened V by 3 bases and J by 3 bases, and 12 bases separated the two germline ends. Germline CDR1 and CDR2: DFQATT and SNEGSKA (reference sequence). The CDR3 loop reads CSASLPGLYEQYF. The CDR3 nucleotides read TGCAGTGCTAGTCTTCCGGGACTCTACGAGCAGTACTTC.

To note about this clonotype: A read error may be the cause here, since a much bigger clone is one base away. The CDR3 coding sequence is TGTGCCAGCAGTTTCGGGACAGGGCACTACGAGCAGTTCTTC. Its protein is CASSFGTGHYEQFF. The V gene is TRBV28, the J gene TRBJ2-1; 9 bases line up with TRBD1. The germline V gene has CDR1 MDHEN and CDR2 SYDVKM. V was clipped by 3 bases and J by 10 bases; unmatched bases: 7. This CDR3 region has 14 residues.

The J gene is TRBJ1-5, the V gene TRBV5-1; D not resolved. In germline, CDR1 is SGHRS, CDR2 YFSETQ. V was trimmed by 0 bases and J by 2 bases, leaving 12 bases between them. The CDR3 totals 16 residues. The CDR3 DNA reads TGCGCCAGCAGCTTGGATCCGTCCCTGGGCAATCAGCCCCAGCATTTT. Amino acids: CASSLDPSLGNQPQHF.

This clonotype was seen a few times. An end of the junction differs from the germline gene, which may be a read error. This chain joins TRBV2 and TRBJ2-2, with 13 bases lining up with TRBD2. The V gene's germline CDR1 is SNHLY and CDR2 FYNNEI. The CDR3 extends over 15 amino acids. This chain's CDR3 is CAISTSGRATGELFF. CDR3 sequence (DNA): TGTGCCATCAGTACTAGCGGGAGGGCCACCGGGGAGCTGTTTTTT.

This clonotype was observed many times. The junction and the germline gene differ at one end; a read error may be behind it. V gene TRBV6-2 or TRBV6-3 combines with J gene TRBJ1-2; D remains unclear. The CDR3 is 11 residues long. From germline, CDR1 is MNHEY and CDR2 SVGEGT. The CDR3 protein is CASSHSSGYTF. The CDR3 nucleotides read TGTGCCAGCAGTCACTCCAGTGGCTACACCTTC.

The chain links TRBV15 to TRBJ1-1, with 8 bases fitting TRBD1. The length of the CDR3 is 16 residues. V was pared by 1 base and J by 5 bases, with 9 bases of the junction left unmatched. The germline V gene encodes CDR1 LNHNV and CDR2 YYDKDF (reference sequence). CDR3 sequence reads: CATSRGPDRGGTEAFF. The CDR3, as DNA: TGTGCCACCAGCAGAGGCCCCGACAGGGGAGGTACTGAAGCTTTCTTT.

This rearrangement joins TRBV11-2 to TRBJ1-1, with D possibly TRBD1 on 5 matching bases. Germline CDR1 reads SGHAT; CDR2 reads FQNNGV. CDR3 length: 14 amino acids. V dropped 5 bases and J dropped 4 bases, with 14 bases sitting between them. The CDR3 nucleotides are TGTGCCAGCAGCCAGACATGGGGGATCACTGAAGCTTTCTTT. Translating it yields CASSQTWGITEAFF.

V usage is TRBV10-3 and J usage is TRBJ1-6; 8 bases line up with TRBD1. This CDR3 spans 14 amino acids. CDR1 is ENHRY, CDR2 SYGVKD, per germline. V shed 1 base and J 8 bases; nucleotides not matched to a gene: 1. CDR3 protein: CAISELDRDSPLHF. CDR3 DNA sequence: TGTGCCATCAGTGAGTTGGACAGGGATTCACCCCTCCACTTT.

This clonotype has only a few counts. The rearrangement links TRBV7-6 to TRBJ1-5, with no clear D. Germline CDR1 SGHVS, CDR2 FNYEAQ. CDR3 length: 14 residues. Deletions cut 1 base from V and 0 bases from J, with 4 bases between. The CDR3 DNA follows: TGTGCCAGCAGCTTAGTTCCTAGCAATCAGCCCCAGCATTTT. Protein product: CASSLVPSNQPQHF.

DNA for the CDR3: TGTGCCAGCAGCCACGGGGGGAGTAATGAAAAACTGTTTTTT. Amino acid sequence: CASSHGGSNEKLFF. The chain joins TRBV7-8 to TRBJ1-4; the D gene is possibly TRBD1 (5 bases). With 5 bases removed from V and 4 bases from J, the gap between germline ends came to 11 bases. CDR1 is SGHVS, CDR2 FQNEAQ, per germline. This CDR3 region has 14 residues. Combining the CDR3 with reference TRBV7-8 and TRBJ1-4 gives the whole variable domain GAGVSQSPRYKVAKRGQDVALRCDPISGHVSLFWYQQALGQGPEFLTYFQNEAQLDKSGLPSDRFFAERPEGSVSTLKIQRTQQEDSAVYLCASSHGGSNEKLFFGSGTQLSVL.

Ten or more counts support this clonotype. The chain combines TRBV29-1 with TRBJ2-7, with TRBD1 matching over 8 bases. The CDR3 is made up of 13 amino acids. The germline V gene encodes CDR1 SQVTM and CDR2 ANQGSEA. With V trimmed by 4 bases and J by 2 bases, 4 bases remained unmatched. The CDR3 nucleotides are TGCAGCGTTGTAGACAGGGGCACCTACGAGCAGTACTTC. Protein sequence: CSVVDRGTYEQYF.

This clonotype was observed a handful of times. The chain joins TRBV10-3 to TRBJ2-1, with D tentatively TRBD1 (6 bases). V was cut by 6 bases and J by 0 bases, with 18 bases left in between. CDR3 length: 17 residues. Per the germline V gene, CDR1 is ENHRY and CDR2 is SYGVKD. The CDR3 nucleotides read TGTGCCATCAGAGAGACGCAGGGGCGCCTCTCCTACAATGAGCAGTTCTTC. This sequence encodes CAIRETQGRLSYNEQFF.

DNA for the CDR3: TGTGCCATCAGCCCAAGAACAGGGGCTAGCGGGGGCTACGAGCAGTACTTC. Amino acid sequence: CAISPRTGASGGYEQYF. The chain is built from TRBV10-3 and TRBJ2-5, with TRBD2 matching over 10 bases. With the DNA end fitting TRBJ2-7 better, the J assignment may be wrong. From germline, CDR1 is ENHRY and CDR2 SYGVKD. The CDR3 extends over 17 amino acids.

This CDR3 reads CATSPGTGELFF. CDR3 sequence (DNA): TGTGCCACCAGCCCAGGTACCGGGGAGCTGTTTTTT. The chain carries TRBV24-1 and TRBJ2-2; D ambiguous. The CDR3 covers 12 residues. The ends were cut back, 7 bases at V and 5 bases at J, with 7 bases in the middle. Germline CDR1 KGHDR, CDR2 SFDVKD.

The chain couples TRBV6-5 to TRBJ2-7, with no clear D. The CDR3 is 14 residues long. The germline V and J ends were trimmed by 5 bases and 4 bases, with 15 bases remaining between them. CDR1 is MNHEY and CDR2 is SVGAGI in the germline V gene. The CDR3 sequence: CASSRTRSRYEQYF. CDR3 DNA sequence: TGTGCCAGCAGTCGCACCCGGTCCAGGTACGAGCAGTACTTC.

This clonotype was seen many times. The genes are TRBV20-1 and TRBJ2-7, with D uncertain. This CDR3 contains 14 residues. CDR1 and CDR2 (germline): DFQATT, SNEGSKA (reference sequence). The germline V and J ends were trimmed by 3 bases and 2 bases, with 14 bases remaining between them. In DNA, the CDR3 is TGCAGTGCTAGCAGGAGCGTACCACCCTACGAGCAGTACTTC. This translates into CSASRSVPPYEQYF.

This sequence joins TRBV7-2 and TRBJ2-7; D not resolved. Per germline, CDR1 SGHTA and CDR2 FQGNSA. This CDR3 is 14 amino acids long. Trimming took off 1 base at V and 0 bases at J, with 7 bases between the two ends. The CDR3: CASSLVRLSYEQYF. DNA for the CDR3: TGTGCCAGCAGCTTAGTGAGACTCTCCTACGAGCAGTACTTC.